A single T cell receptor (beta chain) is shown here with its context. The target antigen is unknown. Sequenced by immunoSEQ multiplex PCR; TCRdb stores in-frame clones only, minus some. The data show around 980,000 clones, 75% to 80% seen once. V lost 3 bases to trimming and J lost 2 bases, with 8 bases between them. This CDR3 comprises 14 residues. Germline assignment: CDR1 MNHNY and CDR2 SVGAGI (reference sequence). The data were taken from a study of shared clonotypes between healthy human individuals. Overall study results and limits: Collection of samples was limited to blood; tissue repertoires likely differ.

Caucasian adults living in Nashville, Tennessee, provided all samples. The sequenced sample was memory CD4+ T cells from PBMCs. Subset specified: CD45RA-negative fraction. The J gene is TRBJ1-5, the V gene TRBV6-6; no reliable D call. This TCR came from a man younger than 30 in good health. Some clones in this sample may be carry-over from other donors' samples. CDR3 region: CASSYINGNQPQHF. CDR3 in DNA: TGTGCCAGCAGTTATATAAATGGCAATCAGCCCCAGCATTTT.